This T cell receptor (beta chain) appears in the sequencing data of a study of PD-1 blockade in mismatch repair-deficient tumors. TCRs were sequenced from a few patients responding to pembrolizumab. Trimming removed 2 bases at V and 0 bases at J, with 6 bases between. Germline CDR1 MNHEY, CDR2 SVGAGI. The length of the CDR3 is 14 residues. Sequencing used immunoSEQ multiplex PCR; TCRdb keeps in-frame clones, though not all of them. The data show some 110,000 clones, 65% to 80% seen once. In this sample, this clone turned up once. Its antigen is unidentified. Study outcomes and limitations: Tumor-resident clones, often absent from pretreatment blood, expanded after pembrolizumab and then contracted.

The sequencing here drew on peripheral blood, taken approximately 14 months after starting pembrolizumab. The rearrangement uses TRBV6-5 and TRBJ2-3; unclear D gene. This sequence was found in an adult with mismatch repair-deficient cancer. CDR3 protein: CASSYDSSTDTQYF. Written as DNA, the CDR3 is TGTGCCAGCAGTTACGATTCGAGCACAGATACGCAGTATTTT.